Detailed here is one T cell receptor (beta chain). Its binding antigen is unknown. Base qualities are missing; no much larger clone stands one base away. The data belong to a study of beta chain features in type 1 diabetes (dated by TCRdb to 2017 to 2018). In terms of the full investigation: Mean age, gender distribution, total cell number and subset yield were not different between patients and healthy donors. In the study, recently diagnosed type 1 diabetes patients and matched healthy donors were compared on the TCRB repertoires of their sorted circulating CD4+ T cell subsets. Regulatory and stem cell-like memory subsets were obtained from only 8 patients and roughly 8 healthy donors, while naive and central memory subsets were obtained from all 30 or so donors. A total of about 99,000,000 sorted cells were examined across all samples, and RNA yield correlated strongly with the number of cells per subset.

From each donor, a single peripheral blood sample of about 120 mL on average was drawn into heparinised tubes. Using a panel that included CD45RO, CCR7, CD25, CD127, CD95 and CD27, naive, central memory, regulatory and stem cell-like memory CD4+ T cells were sorted on a BD FACSAria II. Purity was above 95% for every sorted population. PBMCs were isolated right away by Lymphoprep density gradient centrifugation and were stained directly, without culture. So that batch effects would be minimized, each experiment stained and sorted samples in pairs, pairing one healthy donor with one patient. General study outcomes and caveats: The naive, central memory and regulatory TCRB repertoires appeared to resemble one another more closely among patients than among healthy donors. Shorter templates might have been favored by PCR, but patient and control samples were amplified and corrected together, so both groups would have been affected equally by any skew. Type 1 diabetes patients showed a moderate but significant shortening of TCRB CDR3 length in all four CD4+ subsets. At VDJ recombination sites, type 1 diabetes patients had fewer insertions and more deleted nucleotides, which implies abnormalities in thymic rearrangement. Because small numbers of individuals were included in the HLA sub-analyses, any influence of HLA type on TCRB rearrangement was left unresolved. Sequencing cDNA rather than genomic DNA could over-represent highly expressing activated cells, although activation and CD3 levels did not differ between groups.

Per the germline V gene, SQVTM is the CDR1 and ANQGSEA is the CDR2. The germline ends are 18 bases apart after V is trimmed by 5 bases and J by 4 bases. Counted from cysteine to phenylalanine, this CDR3 has 15 amino acids. Solely the CDR3 DNA is kept, with 45 bases framed from the first base. The High Capacity cDNA Reverse Transcription Kit was used to reverse transcribe all of the isolated RNA, meaning that expressed TCRB transcripts were what got sequenced. Naive, central memory and regulatory T cell samples underwent deep immunoSEQ sequencing, averaging roughly 3.4 million total reads per sample. Sorted cells were lysed in RLT buffer and RNA was extracted with DNase-treated RNeasy Micro or Mini kits, depending on cell number. Each cell subset was processed separately to prevent cross-contamination, with patient and healthy donor samples processed together. The immunoSEQ multiplex PCR was used to amplify TCRB sequences from cDNA, generating 87-bp fragments that spanned the CDR3 region. The amplicons were sequenced using the Illumina HiSeq platform. On the study's bioinformatics: Synthetic template baselines were used to correct PCR bias computationally, reads within Hamming distance 2 were collapsed, and singletons that could not be merged were discarded. Reads were aligned against IMGT so that V, D and J genes, CDR3 length and insertions or deletions at six rearrangement sites could be assigned. Within each subset, clonotype counts were normalized to sorted cell number, and only after that were true diversity and Gini coefficients computed with the tcR R package. Repertoire sharing was quantified using the overlap coefficient calculated on TCRB nucleotide sequences. As a proxy for the pre-selection repertoire, out-of-frame TCRB sequences from naive cells were analyzed. As stored in TCRdb, this immuneACCESS dataset retains in-frame rearrangements with V and J assigned. A fraction of the clones does not appear; measured against another copy, unresolved V genes explain less than half of the discrepancy, and the remainder lacks a known reason. V, J and clone size were drawn from that table, and D and trimming were deduced from the DNA. Present in this sample are about 350,000 clones, roughly a fifth of which were seen just once. The ten largest clonotypes hold under 0.05% of the sample.

The sequence came from a woman between 18 and 29 years old in good health. The sequencing sample was made of naive CD4+ T cells from blood. Reading the label with the study, this specimen's cell subset or site is: true naive CD4+ T cells. The receptor chain draws on TRBV29-1 and TRBJ2-1; a tentative D call is TRBD1 (6 bases match). The encoded CDR3 is CSVSGPDRLYNEQFF. The DNA reads TGCAGCGTTTCTGGCCCCGACAGGCTTTACAATGAGCAGTTCTTC.